These T cell receptor beta chains were read from a single sample in a study of graft-versus-host responses after intestinal transplantation. No antigen is known for these receptors. Profiled with immunoSEQ multiplex PCR; TCRdb holds only in-frame clones, not every one. The data hold over 100,000 clones, with more than 85% observed a single time. Material: unstimulated CD8+ T cells sorted from spleen or lymph node cells, obtained before transplant. The receptors shown here come from a human donor who was the organ donor for an intestinal transplant. Both conserved end residues are trimmed from each CDR3.

V,J,CDR3
TRBV5-4,TRBJ2-7,ASSFSQGTYEQY
TRBV27,TRBJ2-7,ASSWGLASSYEQY
TRBV19,TRBJ1-1,ASSIRTGGYTEAF
TRBV7-4,TRBJ2-2,ASSEGNNDTGELF
TRBV4-1,TRBJ2-1,ASSQGSYNEQF
TRBV19,TRBJ2-7,ASSIGTYYEQY
TRBV2,TRBJ2-7,ASSQEGTSGLDEQY
TRBV19,TRBJ1-1,ASSIDPEGARSEAF
TRBV2,TRBJ1-3,ASSASYSTPGNTIY
TRBV19,TRBJ2-1,ASSPGLAFYNEQF
TRBV4-1,TRBJ1-1,ASRDRVADTEAF
TRBV19,TRBJ1-2,ASSPQEWAYGYT
TRBV5-8,TRBJ1-3,ASSFGGSGNTIY
TRBV12-5,TRBJ2-7,ASGFQRLVMYEQY
TRBV11-3,TRBJ1-2,ASRSLEEGRELNYGYT
TRBV7-9,TRBJ1-1,ASSDRREAF
TRBV19,TRBJ2-7,ASSIADSYEQY
TRBV14,TRBJ2-7,ASSPGTSGVSYEQY
TRBV29-1,TRBJ1-1,SDREAF
TRBV6-1,TRBJ2-7,ASSETLITYEQY
TRBV4-2,TRBJ2-3,ASSQSSGRRTDTQY
TRBV27,TRBJ2-2,ASSLLRLGGNTGELF
TRBV4-2,TRBJ2-7,ASSQGPGRKIDEQY
TRBV7-2,TRBJ2-3,ASRGQVEFADTQY
TRBV28,TRBJ1-4,ASSLRTESSNEKLF
TRBV5-8,TRBJ2-5,ADWQETQY
TRBV10-3,TRBJ2-7,AISEGLAGVGGNSYEQY
TRBV21-1,TRBJ2-1,ASSKGLAGAPPKESNYNEQF
TRBV6-1,TRBJ2-7,ASRWTGTYEQY
TRBV5-1,TRBJ2-7,ASSLAEREQY
TRBV29-1,TRBJ2-1,SVALMGLWQF
TRBV9,TRBJ2-2,ASQRANTGELF
TRBV15,TRBJ1-4,ATSTIYRGEKLF
TRBV19,TRBJ1-1,ASSSTGLTEAF
TRBV19,TRBJ1-1,ASSMTGGTEAF
TRBV4-1,TRBJ2-7,ASSQVPREDYEQY
TRBV4-1,TRBJ2-7,ASSQLGAGGSYEQY
TRBV6-6,TRBJ2-1,ASSDRDREANEQF
TRBV4-1,TRBJ2-7,ASSHNSGFYEQY
TRBV5-4,TRBJ1-2,ASSSPDRDGYT
TRBV6-1,TRBJ2-5,ASSPLLAEQETQY
TRBV4-1,TRBJ2-3,ASSQDFTDTQY